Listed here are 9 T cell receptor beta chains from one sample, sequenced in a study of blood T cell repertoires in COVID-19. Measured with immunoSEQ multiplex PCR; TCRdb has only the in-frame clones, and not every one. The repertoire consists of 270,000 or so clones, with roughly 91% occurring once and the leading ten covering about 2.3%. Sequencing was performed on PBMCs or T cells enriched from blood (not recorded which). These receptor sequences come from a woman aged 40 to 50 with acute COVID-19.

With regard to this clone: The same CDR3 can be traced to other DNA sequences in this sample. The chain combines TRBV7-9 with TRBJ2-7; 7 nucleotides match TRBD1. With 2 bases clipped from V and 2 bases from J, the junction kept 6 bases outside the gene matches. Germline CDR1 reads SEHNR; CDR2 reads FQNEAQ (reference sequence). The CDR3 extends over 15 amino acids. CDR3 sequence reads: CASSLTGQGAYEQYF. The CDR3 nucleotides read TGTGCCAGCAGCTTAACAGGGCAGGGGGCCTACGAGCAGTACTTC.

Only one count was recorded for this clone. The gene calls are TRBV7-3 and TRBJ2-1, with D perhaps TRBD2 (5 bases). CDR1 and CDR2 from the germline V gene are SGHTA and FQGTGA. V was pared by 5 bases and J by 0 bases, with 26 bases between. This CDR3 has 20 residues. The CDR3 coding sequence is TGTGCCAGCAGCCCAATTAAAGAGGGTCCGGGGAAGAGCTCCTACAATGAGCAGTTCTTC. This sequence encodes CASSPIKEGPGKSSYNEQFF.

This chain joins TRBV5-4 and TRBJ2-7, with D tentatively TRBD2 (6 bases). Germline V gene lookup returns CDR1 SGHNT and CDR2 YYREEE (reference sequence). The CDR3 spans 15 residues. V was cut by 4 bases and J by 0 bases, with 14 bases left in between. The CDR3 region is CASSRTAGNSYEQYF. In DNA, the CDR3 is TGTGCCAGCAGCCGTACTGCGGGGAACTCCTACGAGCAGTACTTC.

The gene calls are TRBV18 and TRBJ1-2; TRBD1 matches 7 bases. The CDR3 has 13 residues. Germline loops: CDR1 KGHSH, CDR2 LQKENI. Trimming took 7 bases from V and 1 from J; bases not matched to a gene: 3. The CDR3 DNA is TGTGCCAGCTTACGGACAGGTAACTATGGCTACACCTTC. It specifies CASLRTGNYGYTF.

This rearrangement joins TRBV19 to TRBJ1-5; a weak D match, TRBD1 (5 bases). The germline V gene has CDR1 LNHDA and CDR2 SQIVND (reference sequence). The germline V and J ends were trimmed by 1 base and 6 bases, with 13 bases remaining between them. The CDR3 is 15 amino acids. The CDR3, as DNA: TGTGCCAGTAGTATAGGGCAGGGCGGGGGTCAGCCCCAGCATTTT. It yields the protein CASSIGQGGGQPQHF.

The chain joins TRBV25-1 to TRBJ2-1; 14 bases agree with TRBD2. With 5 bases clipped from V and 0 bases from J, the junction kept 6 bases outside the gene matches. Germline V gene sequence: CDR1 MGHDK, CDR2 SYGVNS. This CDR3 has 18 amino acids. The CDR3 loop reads CASSPRTSGRHSYNEQFF. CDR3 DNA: TGTGCCAGCAGTCCCCGGACTAGCGGGAGGCACTCCTACAATGAGCAGTTCTTC.

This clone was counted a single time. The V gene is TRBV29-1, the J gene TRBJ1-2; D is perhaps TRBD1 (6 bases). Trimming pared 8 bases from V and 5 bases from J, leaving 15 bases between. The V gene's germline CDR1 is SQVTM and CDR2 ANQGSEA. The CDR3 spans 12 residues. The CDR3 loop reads CSFRGLWYGYTF. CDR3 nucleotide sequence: TGCAGCTTCAGGGGTCTCTGGTATGGCTACACCTTC.

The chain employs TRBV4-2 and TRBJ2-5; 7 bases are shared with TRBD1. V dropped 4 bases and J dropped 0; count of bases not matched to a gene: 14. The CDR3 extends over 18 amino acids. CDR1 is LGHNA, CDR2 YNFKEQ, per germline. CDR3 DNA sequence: TGTGCCAGCAGCCTACCGAAGGGACAGCCGGGGAACCAAGAGACCCAGTACTTC. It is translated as CASSLPKGQPGNQETQYF.

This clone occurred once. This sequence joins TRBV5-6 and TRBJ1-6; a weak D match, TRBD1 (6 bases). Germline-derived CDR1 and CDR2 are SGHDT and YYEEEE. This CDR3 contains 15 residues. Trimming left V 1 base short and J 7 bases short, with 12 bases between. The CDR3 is CASSLLTGKNSPLHF. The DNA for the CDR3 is TGTGCCAGCAGCTTGCTGACAGGCAAAAATTCACCCCTCCACTTT.